Described below is a single T cell receptor beta chain sequence and its context. No antigen is known for it. The germline V gene has CDR1 SGHVS and CDR2 FNYEAQ. Trimming removed 1 base from V and 7 bases from J; junction bases left unmatched: 5. This CDR3 is 15 amino acids long. After 5'RACE with constant-segment primers, TCR alpha and TCR beta cDNA libraries carrying sample barcodes and UMIs were obtained. TCRdb reprocessed the 5' RACE reads via MiXCR and lists one record per CDR3 protein. The table shows 350,000 to 550,000 distinct CDR3 sequences, with under 20% occurring only once. This sample is part of a study of T-cell memory formation after mild COVID-19. Regarding the study as a whole: Contracting clones, day 15 to 85, had balanced CD4/CD8, and later expanders favored CD4+. The SARS-CoV-2 specificity of second-wave clones reaching peak at day 37 remained unverified.

The source of this sequence is a young man who had mild COVID-19 (a few samples of this study predate the infection). Cell type and time point are not known. The chain combines TRBV7-6 with TRBJ2-2; 8 nucleotides line up with TRBD2. Sequencing input: PBMCs or a T cell subset sorted from them (not recorded which). CDR3 DNA sequence: TGTGCCAGCAGCTTAGGTAGCGGGGACTACGGGGAGCTGTTTTTT. As protein: CASSLGSGDYGELFF.